Listed here is a single T cell receptor (beta chain). Antigen specificity is unknown. The entry originates in a study of T cell responses to AZD1222 COVID-19 vaccine. Overall study: Both about-4-week and about-12-week second-dose recipients were combined.

TCRdb's table, derived via immunoSEQ multiplex PCR, lists solely in-frame clones and lacks some. The sample holds some 150,000 clones, 85% to 95% seen once. Whole-study results and caveats: Repertoires were obtained only post-peak T cell response. Seropositive AZD1222 recipients at baseline numbered only five to seven.

CDR3 size: 13 residues. Germline-derived CDR1 and CDR2 are MNHEY and SVGAGI. Between the trimmed V and J ends, which lost 6 bases and 8 bases, there was a span of 14 bases. The clonotype was recovered from an adult in good health. The V call is TRBV6-5, the J call TRBJ1-5; no definite D call. Sequencing was performed on peripheral blood, taken on day 0 of AZD1222 vaccination. CDR3 sequence reads: CASRVDRDKPQHF. CDR3 DNA sequence: TGTGCCAGCAGGGTCGACCGAGATAAGCCCCAGCATTTT.